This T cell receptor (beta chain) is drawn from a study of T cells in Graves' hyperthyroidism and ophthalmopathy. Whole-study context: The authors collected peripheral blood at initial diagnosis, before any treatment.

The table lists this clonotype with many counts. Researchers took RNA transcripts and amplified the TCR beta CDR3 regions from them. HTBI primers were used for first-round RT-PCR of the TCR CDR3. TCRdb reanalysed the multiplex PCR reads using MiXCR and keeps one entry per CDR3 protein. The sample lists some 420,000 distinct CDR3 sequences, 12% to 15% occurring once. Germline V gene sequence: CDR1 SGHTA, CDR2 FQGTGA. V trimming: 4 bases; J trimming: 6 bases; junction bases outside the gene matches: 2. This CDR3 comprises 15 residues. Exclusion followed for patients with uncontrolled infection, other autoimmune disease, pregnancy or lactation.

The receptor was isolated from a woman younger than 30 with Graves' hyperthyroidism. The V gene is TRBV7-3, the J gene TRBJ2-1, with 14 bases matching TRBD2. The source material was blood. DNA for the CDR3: TGTGCCAGCAGCTCGGGACTAGCGGGAGCCAATGAGCAGTTCTTC. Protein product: CASSSGLAGANEQFF.